What follows are 27 T cell receptor beta chains derived from one specimen sequenced in a study of T cell repertoires in cytomegalovirus infection. These receptors are not linked to any known antigen. TCRdb re-analysed the reads in MiXCR, keeping a single row per CDR3 protein. The table shows about 500,000 distinct CDR3 sequences, with roughly a third occurring only once. Material: cultured PBMCs, obtained from culture after CMV antigen stimulation. The receptor source for this set is a human donor in good health (CMV status not recorded). Some clones in this sample may be carry-over from other donors' samples.

The chain recombines TRBV7-3 with TRBJ2-1, with 8 nucleotides matching TRBD1. Germline V gene lookup returns CDR1 SGHTA and CDR2 FQGTGA. This CDR3 has 13 residues. Trimming at V came to 5 bases and at J to 7 bases, leaving 4 bases not matched to a gene. The CDR3 is CASSPDRANEQFF. In DNA, the CDR3 is TGTGCCAGCAGCCCGGACAGGGCAAATGAGCAGTTCTTC.

The V and J genes are TRBV5-1 and TRBJ2-1; D is undetermined. Trimming stripped 0 bases from V and 5 bases from J, with 9 bases between. The CDR3 is 14 amino acids. Germline lookup yields CDR1 SGHRS and CDR2 YFSETQ. The CDR3 region has the DNA TGCGCCAGCAGCTTGGGGGAACCTAACAATGAGCAGTTCTTC. Translation: CASSLGEPNNEQFF.

The rearrangement uses TRBV6-6 and TRBJ2-5, with 10 nucleotides matching TRBD2. Germline values: CDR1 MNHNY, CDR2 SVGAGI (reference sequence). The J segment lost 3 bases and the V segment lost 7 bases, leaving 5 bases of the junction unmatched. CDR3 length: 14 amino acids. The CDR3 coding sequence is TGTGCCAGCACCCGGACTAGCGGCGAAGAGACCCAGTACTTC. It specifies CASTRTSGEETQYF.

The genes are TRBV4-3 and TRBJ1-4, with D perhaps TRBD1 (5 bases). The length of the CDR3 is 15 residues. CDR1 and CDR2 from the germline V gene are LGHNA and YSLEER. Trimming stripped 2 bases from V and 7 bases from J, with 14 bases between. The CDR3 nucleotides are TGCGCCAGCAGCCAATCGGACAATTGGCTTGAAAAACTGTTTTTT. It yields the protein CASSQSDNWLEKLFF.

This sequence joins TRBV11-2 and TRBJ2-5; 9 bases align to TRBD2. The CDR3 spans 17 residues. CDR1 is SGHAT, CDR2 FQNNGV, per germline. V gave up 3 bases and J gave up 5 bases; unmatched junction bases: 13. As DNA, the CDR3 is TGTGCCAGCAGCTTCGGCCTCATTCGCGGGAGGGGGGAGACCCAGTACTTC. This gives the protein CASSFGLIRGRGETQYF.

This clonotype was counted between two and nine times. V gene TRBV7-2 combines with J gene TRBJ1-4; a possible D gene is TRBD1 (5 bases). The CDR3 is 14 amino acids. Germline assignment: CDR1 SGHTA and CDR2 FQGNSA. V gave up 3 bases and J gave up 4 bases, with 9 bases separating them. The CDR3 sequence: CASSFRGNNEKLFF. CDR3 sequence (DNA): TGTGCCAGCAGCTTTCGGGGGAATAATGAAAAACTGTTTTTT.

This clonotype was found many times. The V call is TRBV7-9, the J call TRBJ2-7; D might be TRBD1 (5 bases). CDR3 size: 11 residues. Germline V CDR1 and CDR2: SEHNR, FQNEAQ (reference sequence). V was clipped by 6 bases and J by 6 bases, with 9 bases between them. The CDR3 DNA reads as TGTGCCAGCAGTTCAGGGCGCGAGCAGTACTTC. Amino acid sequence: CASSSGREQYF.

This clonotype was seen more than once but under ten times. The rearrangement uses TRBV10-3 and TRBJ2-7, with 7 positions matching TRBD1. Germline trimming cut 6 bases from V and 0 bases from J; bases unmatched to any gene: 2. The germline V gene has CDR1 ENHRY and CDR2 SYGVKD. CDR3 length: 13 residues. CDR3 DNA: TGTGCCATCAGGGGGGACAGCTCCTACGAGCAGTACGTC. Translation: CAIRGDSSYEQYV.

The chain has TRBV6-6 and TRBJ2-3, with D perhaps being TRBD1 or TRBD2 (5 bases each). Trimming removed 6 bases at V and 3 bases at J, with 16 bases between. The CDR3 totals 15 residues. Germline V gene data show CDR1 as MNHNY and CDR2 as SVGAGI (reference sequence). CDR3 nucleotides: TGTGCCAGCAGCTTCCCTGGGACCCAGACAGATACGCAGTATTTT. Its translation is CASSFPGTQTDTQYF.

The chain combines TRBV12-3 or TRBV12-4 with TRBJ2-7, with a possible D match to TRBD1 (7 bases). The CDR3 has 15 residues. Trimming removed 3 bases at V and 1 base at J, with 13 bases between. The chain's CDR3 is CASSLQGGKSYEQYV. The DNA for the CDR3 is TGTGCCAGCAGTTTGCAGGGGGGCAAATCCTACGAGCAGTACGTC.

A few counts support this clonotype. The DNA for the CDR3 is TGTGCCAGCAGTCCCGACAGGGCGGTCAGGGGCTATGGCTACACCTTC. Translating gives CASSPDRAVRGYGYTF. This sequence joins TRBV6-6 and TRBJ1-2; 7 nucleotides match TRBD1. Germline trimming cut 5 bases from V and 4 bases from J; bases unmatched to any gene: 13. Germline V gene lookup returns CDR1 MNHNY and CDR2 SVGAGI (reference sequence). The CDR3 has 16 residues.

This clonotype was detected ten times or more. The V gene is TRBV7-2, the J gene TRBJ1-2; possible D gene TRBD1, 6 bases. The germline gives CDR1 SGHTA, CDR2 FQGNSA. V was shortened by 0 bases and J by 4 bases, with 15 bases between the two germline ends. The CDR3 runs to 16 residues. The chain's CDR3 is CASSLALRGAGYGYTF. DNA for the CDR3: TGTGCCAGCAGCTTAGCGCTCCGGGGGGCGGGCTATGGCTACACCTTC.

The chain joins TRBV2 to TRBJ1-1, with D maybe TRBD1 (5 bases). The CDR3 sequence is 14 residues long. CDR1 is SNHLY and CDR2 is FYNNEI in the germline V gene. V lost 3 bases, J lost 7 bases, and 15 bases lay in between. CDR3 protein: CASSEAVGTSEAFF. The CDR3 DNA reads TGTGCCAGCAGTGAGGCGGTCGGGACCAGTGAAGCTTTCTTT.

The chain has TRBV28 and TRBJ2-1; either TRBD1 or TRBD2 may supply D (6 bases each). The germline gives CDR1 MDHEN, CDR2 SYDVKM. The CDR3 has 18 residues. Trimming removed 3 bases from V and 7 bases from J, with 25 bases in between. CDR3 amino acids: CASSFFAVQGRFSNEQFF. CDR3 DNA: TGTGCCAGCAGTTTCTTCGCGGTGCAGGGGAGGTTTTCGAATGAGCAGTTCTTC.

This clonotype came up a few times. V gene TRBV7-4 combines with J gene TRBJ2-3, with D possibly matching TRBD2 (5 bases). The germline V gene has CDR1 SGHVT and CDR2 SQSDAQ. CDR3 size: 15 residues. V lost 1 base, J lost 2 bases, and 10 bases lay in between. The CDR3: CASSLVASLTDTQYF. The CDR3 DNA follows: TGTGCCAGCAGCTTAGTTGCTAGCCTCACAGATACGCAGTATTTT.

The V gene is TRBV4-3, the J gene TRBJ2-1; TRBD1 is a possible D gene (6 bases). The V gene lost 2 bases and the J gene lost 1 base, with 9 bases spanning the gap. There are 15 residues in the CDR3. Per the germline V gene, CDR1 is LGHNA and CDR2 is YSLEER. The CDR3 loop is CASSQTGNSYNEQFF. In DNA, the CDR3 is TGCGCCAGCAGCCAAACAGGGAATTCCTACAATGAGCAGTTCTTC.

This clonotype was recorded a few times. The V call is TRBV6-5, the J call TRBJ2-3; 10 nucleotides match TRBD1. Germline CDR1 is MNHEY and CDR2 is SVGAGI. The CDR3 runs 18 residues. Germline trimming cut 2 bases from V and 4 bases from J; bases unmatched to any gene: 12. The CDR3 bases are TGTGCCAGCAGTTACACCCTGACAGGGGGCCGTAGCGCAGATACGCAGTATTTT. This gives the protein CASSYTLTGGRSADTQYF.

This clonotype was picked up many times. The J gene is TRBJ2-7, the V gene TRBV7-8; 11 nucleotides align to TRBD2. The CDR3 consists of 14 residues. Germline V gene lookup returns CDR1 SGHVS and CDR2 FQNEAQ. Losses at the gene ends were 4 bases for V and 6 bases for J; bases not matched to a gene: 5. The CDR3 is CASSSGLAAIEQYV. DNA for the CDR3: TGTGCCAGCAGCTCGGGACTAGCGGCGATCGAGCAGTACGTC.

This clonotype was detected a few times. This chain links TRBV10-3 with TRBJ2-5, with 8 bases that match TRBD2. The CDR3 runs 14 residues. Looked up from germline, CDR1 is ENHRY and CDR2 is SYGVKD. The ends lost 8 bases at V and 1 base at J; junction bases unmatched: 6. The CDR3 DNA is TGTGCCATCCGCGAGCGGGAGCTCCAAGAGACCCAGTACTTC. This sequence encodes CAIRERELQETQYF.

J is TRBJ2-7 and V is TRBV19; TRBD1 aligns across 7 bases. The germline CDR1 and CDR2 sequences are LNHDA and SQIVND (reference sequence). Losses at the gene ends were 5 bases for V and 0 bases for J; bases not matched to a gene: 4. The CDR3 has 14 residues. CDR3 protein: CASSDRALSYEQYF. The CDR3 DNA reads TGTGCCAGTAGTGACAGGGCTCTCTCCTACGAGCAGTACTTC.

The chain uses TRBV30 and TRBJ2-1; TRBD1 aligns across 8 bases. Trimming removed 0 bases from V and 5 bases from J; junction bases left unmatched: 6. Germline V CDR1 and CDR2: GTSNPN, SVGIG (reference sequence). The CDR3 has 15 amino acids. In DNA form, the CDR3 reads TGTGCCTGGAGTGTACGTAGGACAGGGCACAATGAGCAGTTCTTC. Amino acid sequence: CAWSVRRTGHNEQFF. Full variable domain (rest looked up from reference TRBV30 and TRBJ2-1): SQTIHQWPATLVQPVGSPLSLECTVEGTSNPNLYWYRQAAGRGLQLLFYSVGIGQISSEVPQNLSASRPQDRQFILSSKKLLLSDSGFYLCAWSVRRTGHNEQFFGPGTRLTVL.

The genes are TRBV30 and TRBJ2-3; 11 positions match TRBD2. Germline CDR1 GTSNPN, CDR2 SVGIG (reference sequence). The J segment lost 4 bases and the V segment lost 3 bases, leaving 3 bases of the junction unmatched. This CDR3 contains 14 residues. The chain's CDR3 is CAWRLAGASDTQYF. As DNA, the CDR3 is TGTGCCTGGAGACTAGCGGGAGCGTCAGATACGCAGTATTTT.

The table lists this clonotype with a few counts. The rearrangement joins TRBV7-9 to TRBJ1-4, with D possibly being TRBD1 (6 bases). The CDR3 length is 18 residues. Germline CDR1 is SEHNR and CDR2 is FQNEAQ (reference sequence). V lost 5 bases to trimming and J lost 3 bases, with 22 bases between them. As DNA, the CDR3 is TGTGCCAGCAGCCCTCTTTCGATGTTTGGGGGGCCTAATGAAAAACTGTTTTTT. Protein: CASSPLSMFGGPNEKLFF.

The chain combines TRBV7-2 with TRBJ2-7; 11 nucleotides match TRBD1. This CDR3 has 13 residues. With 8 bases clipped from V and 4 bases from J, the junction kept 4 bases outside the gene matches. Germline CDR1 and CDR2: SGHTA and FQGNSA. The CDR3, as DNA: TGTGCCAGCGGACAGGGGGCACATTACGAGCAGTACTTC. Translating gives CASGQGAHYEQYF. The whole variable domain, filled in from reference TRBV7-2 and TRBJ2-7, reads GAGVSQSPSNKVTEKGKDVELRCDPISGHTALYWYRQSLGQGLEFLIYFQGNSAPDKSGLPSDRFSAERTGGSVSTLTIQRTQQEDSAVYLCASGQGAHYEQYFGPGTRLTVT.

The V gene is TRBV24-1, the J gene TRBJ2-2; 13 positions agree with TRBD2. The CDR3 consists of 16 residues. Germline V gene data show CDR1 as KGHDR and CDR2 as SFDVKD. V lost 4 bases to trimming and J lost 6 bases; unmatched junction nucleotides: 4. The CDR3 nucleotides are TGTGCCACCAGTGACCGACTAGCGGGAGGCCCCGGGGAGCTGTTTTTT. Encoded protein: CATSDRLAGGPGELFF.

This chain links TRBV7-9 with TRBJ2-3; 9 nucleotides match TRBD1. Germline values: CDR1 SEHNR, CDR2 FQNEAQ (reference sequence). V shed 4 bases and J 3 bases; nucleotides not matched to a gene: 5. There are 15 residues in the CDR3. The CDR3 DNA reads TGTGCCAGCAGCTCAACAGGGGGCGGAACAGATACGCAGTATTTT. Protein: CASSSTGGGTDTQYF.

This clonotype came up many times. CDR3 DNA: TGTGCCAGCAGCTTAGAAGTCGTATCGGGTGGGGATACGCAGTATTTT. It translates to CASSLEVVSGGDTQYF. The chain carries TRBV7-2 and TRBJ2-3; D not certain. Germline loops: CDR1 SGHTA, CDR2 FQGNSA. The CDR3 spans 16 residues. V was cut by 1 base and J by 6 bases, with 17 bases left in between.